The T cell receptor (beta chain) under discussion was sequenced for a study of blood T cell repertoires in COVID-19. Background on the study: Samples representing acute and convalescent COVID-19 were sourced from the United States, Italy and Spain. T cells, B-cell-depleted T cells, or PBMCs provided the cDNA or gDNA that served as material.

Source study methods: Estimation of nucleated cell counts was performed using reference gene primer amplification. Libraries were prepared by immunoSEQ multiplex PCR; TCRdb keeps only in-frame clonotypes and omits some of them. Clone size and the V and J calls come from that table; the DNA yielded D and trimming. This sample has about 83,000 clones, with 80% to 90% found just once. Sequenced sample: peripheral blood. This sequence originates from a woman of 80 years or more with acute or convalescent COVID-19.

The CDR3 here is CATRGQGSFYGYTF. The CDR3 bases are TGTGCCACCCGAGGACAGGGCAGCTTCTATGGCTACACCTTC. The V call is TRBV27, the J call TRBJ1-2; TRBD1 aligns across 8 bases. Germline CDR1 is MNHEY and CDR2 is SMNVEV (reference sequence). V was pared by 10 bases and J by 4 bases, with 11 bases of the junction left unmatched. The CDR3 has 14 amino acids.